A single sample gave rise to the 22 T cell receptor beta chains below, sequenced in a study of blood T cell repertoires in COVID-19. TCRdb's table, derived via immunoSEQ multiplex PCR, lists solely in-frame clones and lacks some. The sample shows 200,000 or so clones, roughly 81% of them seen only once. The sequencing input was peripheral blood. Every receptor here comes from a woman between 65 and 79 years old with active or convalescent COVID-19.

The chain recombines TRBV3-1 (or the pseudogene TRBV3-2) with TRBJ1-4; D is uncertain. CDR3 length: 14 amino acids. The V end was cut by 6 bases, the J end by 3 bases, with 11 bases between. Germline values: CDR1 LGHDT, CDR2 YNNKEL (reference sequence). The CDR3 nucleotides read TGTGCCAGCAGATCAGACGGGGCTAATGAAAAACTGTTTTTT. Translated: CASRSDGANEKLFF.

The chain combines TRBV6-4 with TRBJ2-2; possible D gene TRBD2, 6 bases. Germline CDR1 reads MRHNA; CDR2 reads SNTAGT. V lost 6 bases and J lost 7, with 9 bases in between. This CDR3 has 12 amino acids. CDR3 amino acids: CASRRDFGELFF. CDR3 bases: TGTGCCAGCAGGAGGGACTTCGGGGAGCTGTTTTTT.

This clone was recorded once. CDR3 nucleotides: TGTGCCAGCTCGTTAGGTCGGGACAATGAGCAGTTCTTC. It translates to CASSLGRDNEQFF. The J gene is TRBJ2-1, the V gene TRBV18; no clear D. Germline CDR1 is KGHSH and CDR2 is LQKENI. Trimming removed 6 bases at V and 5 bases at J, with 11 bases between. There are 13 residues in the CDR3.

This chain joins TRBV5-1 and TRBJ2-1, with D maybe TRBD2 (6 bases). V was trimmed by 1 base and J by 4 bases, leaving 9 bases between them. CDR1 SGHRS and CDR2 YFSETQ come from the germline V gene. CDR3 size: 14 residues. CDR3 region: CASSLLSGYNEQFF. The CDR3 DNA sequence: TGCGCCAGCAGCTTGCTTAGCGGATACAATGAGCAGTTCTTC.

The chain employs TRBV2 and TRBJ1-2, with 8 nucleotides matching TRBD1. CDR3 size: 13 residues. Germline V lookup: CDR1 SNHLY, CDR2 FYNNEI. With 6 bases clipped from V and 6 bases from J, the junction kept 6 bases outside the gene matches. CDR3 residues: CASSLRTGNGYTF. The DNA for the CDR3 is TGTGCCAGCAGCCTGCGGACAGGGAATGGCTACACCTTC.

The count of this clone is one. This chain connects TRBV7-2 to TRBJ2-1; 8 positions agree with TRBD2. Losses at the gene ends were 4 bases for V and 2 bases for J; bases not matched to a gene: 4. In germline, CDR1 is SGHTA, CDR2 FQGNSA. The CDR3 is 15 amino acids. The CDR3 DNA follows: TGTGCCAGCAGCTCTCTAGCGGGCGCCTACAATGAGCAGTTCTTC. Its translation is CASSSLAGAYNEQFF. Complete variable domain (other parts from reference TRBV7-2 and TRBJ2-1): GAGVSQSPSNKVTEKGKDVELRCDPISGHTALYWYRQSLGQGLEFLIYFQGNSAPDKSGLPSDRFSAERTGGSVSTLTIQRTQQEDSAVYLCASSSLAGAYNEQFFGPGTRLTVL.

The rearrangement uses TRBV3-1 (or the pseudogene TRBV3-2) and TRBJ1-3; D uncertain. From germline, CDR1 is LGHDT and CDR2 YNNKEL (reference sequence). The V end was cut by 1 base, the J end by 11 bases, with 9 bases between. The CDR3 is 12 residues long. Here the CDR3 reads CASSQGETAIYF. The DNA for the CDR3 is TGTGCCAGCAGCCAAGGAGAAACGGCCATATATTTT.

The genes are TRBV9 and TRBJ1-6, with D maybe TRBD1 (6 bases). V was clipped by 4 bases and J by 9 bases, with 14 bases between them. The CDR3 contains 14 residues. Germline V gene sequence: CDR1 SGDLS, CDR2 YYNGEE. The chain's CDR3 is CASSITGSGSPLHF. In DNA, the CDR3 is TGTGCCAGCAGCATTACAGGGTCGGGTTCACCCCTCCACTTT.

As DNA, the CDR3 is TGTGCCACCATTTCGGTCCGATCTAGCACAGATACGCAGTATTTT. Translated: CATISVRSSTDTQYF. J is TRBJ2-3 and V is TRBV15; no clear D gene. The CDR3 runs 15 residues. Germline V gene sequence: CDR1 LNHNV, CDR2 YYDKDF (reference sequence). The V end was cut by 7 bases, the J end by 0 bases, with 14 bases between.

The chain has TRBV9 and TRBJ2-2; 9 bases are a match to TRBD2. V lost 0 bases to trimming and J lost 7 bases; unmatched junction nucleotides: 13. Germline values: CDR1 SGDLS, CDR2 YYNGEE. The CDR3 sequence is 18 residues long. The CDR3 loop reads CASSVDKYLAGVLGELFF. In nucleotides, the CDR3 is TGTGCCAGCAGCGTAGACAAATATTTAGCGGGAGTTCTCGGGGAGCTGTTTTTT.

J is TRBJ2-2 and V is TRBV6-1; a weak D match, TRBD1 (5 bases). The V end lost 0 bases, the J end lost 5 bases, and 10 bases lay between the germline ends. CDR1 and CDR2 (germline): MNHNS, SASEGT. The CDR3 contains 15 residues. The CDR3: CASSEAAGPTGELFF. CDR3 sequence (DNA): TGTGCCAGCAGTGAAGCGGCAGGGCCTACCGGGGAGCTGTTTTTT.

The genes are TRBV5-1 and TRBJ2-7; a weak D match, TRBD2 (7 bases). V lost 0 bases, J lost 3 bases, and 16 bases lay in between. The CDR3 loop spans 16 amino acids. CDR1 is SGHRS, CDR2 YFSETQ, per germline. CDR3 amino acids: CASSLDPPGEGYEQYF. Here the CDR3 DNA reads TGCGCCAGCAGCTTGGACCCCCCAGGGGAGGGCTACGAGCAGTACTTC.

This chain uses TRBV7-3 with TRBJ2-1, with 12 bases that match TRBD2. The CDR3 is made up of 15 amino acids. CDR1 is SGHTA, CDR2 FQGTGA, per germline. V lost 5 bases, J lost 9 bases, and 8 bases stayed unmatched. CDR3 sequence reads: CASSPSGRAAGEQFF. The CDR3 DNA is TGTGCCAGCAGCCCTAGCGGGAGGGCCGCGGGTGAGCAGTTCTTC.

V and J are TRBV11-2 and TRBJ2-7, with 7 positions matching TRBD2. V lost 2 bases and J lost 7; bases outside the gene matches: 5. The CDR3 is 13 residues long. Germline V gene data show CDR1 as SGHAT and CDR2 as FQNNGV. CDR3 nucleotides: TGTGCCAGCAGCTTATGGGAGGGCTTTGAGCAGTACTTC. The encoded protein is CASSLWEGFEQYF.

The chain recombines TRBV29-1 with TRBJ1-5; D is unresolved. V was clipped by 2 bases and J by 7 bases, with 12 bases between them. The CDR3 consists of 13 residues. Looked up from germline, CDR1 is SQVTM and CDR2 is ANQGSEA. CDR3 region: CSVETVAGQPQHF. CDR3 coding DNA: TGCAGCGTTGAAACGGTAGCCGGGCAGCCCCAGCATTTT. The entire variable domain, with the rest obtained from reference TRBV29-1 and TRBJ1-5, is as follows: SAVISQKPSRDICQRGTSLTIQCQVDSQVTMMFWYRQQPGQSLTLIATANQGSEATYESGFVIDKFPISRPNLTFSTLTVSNMSPEDSSIYLCSVETVAGQPQHFGDGTRLSIL.

This chain links TRBV6-5 with TRBJ2-7; perhaps TRBD2 as D (6 bases). CDR1 and CDR2 from the germline V gene are MNHEY and SVGAGI. This CDR3 spans 13 amino acids. V was cut by 7 bases and J by 0 bases, with 10 bases left in between. The DNA for the CDR3 is TGTGCCAGCAACCCGGGACTCTCCTACGAGCAGTACTTC. It translates to CASNPGLSYEQYF.

This chain links TRBV5-4 with TRBJ1-1; possible D gene TRBD1, 5 bases. From germline, CDR1 is SGHNT and CDR2 YYREEE (reference sequence). The CDR3 spans 14 residues. V lost 1 base and J 5 bases, leaving 12 bases between the germline ends. This chain's CDR3 is CASSLSQGKTEAFF. The CDR3 nucleotides read TGTGCCAGCAGCTTGTCTCAGGGAAAAACTGAAGCTTTCTTT.

The CDR3 is CASSERGRNTGELFF. The CDR3 DNA is TGTGCCAGCAGTGAGCGGGGGAGGAACACCGGGGAGCTGTTTTTT. The chain carries TRBV2 and TRBJ2-2, with 7 bases that match TRBD2. Trimming removed 3 bases from V and 1 base from J; junction bases left unmatched: 2. The germline gives CDR1 SNHLY, CDR2 FYNNEI. This CDR3 has 15 residues.

The J gene is TRBJ2-5, the V gene TRBV10-1; D not resolved. Trimming shortened V by 3 bases and J by 5 bases, and 7 bases separated the two germline ends. The CDR3 covers 12 residues. Germline-derived CDR1 and CDR2 are WNHNN and SYGVQD (reference sequence). CDR3 sequence reads: CASSENRETQYF. Here the CDR3 DNA reads TGCGCCAGCAGTGAAAACCGGGAGACCCAGTACTTC.

The chain has TRBV5-1 and TRBJ2-5; 7 bases match TRBD2. Trimming removed 2 bases from V and 1 base from J; junction bases left unmatched: 5. The CDR3 covers 15 residues. CDR1 is SGHRS and CDR2 is YFSETQ in the germline V gene. CDR3 sequence (DNA): TGCGCCAGCAGCTTCCAACTAGCGCCCCAAGAGACCCAGTACTTC. It translates to CASSFQLAPQETQYF. Together with reference TRBV5-1 and TRBJ2-5, the CDR3 gives the full variable domain: KAGVTQTPRYLIKTRGQQVTLSCSPISGHRSVSWYQQTPGQGLQFLFEYFSETQRNKGNFPGRFSGRQFSNSRSEMNVSTLELGDSALYLCASSFQLAPQETQYFGPGTRLLVL.

V and J are TRBV7-2 and TRBJ2-5, with 15 bases identical to TRBD2. From germline, CDR1 is SGHTA and CDR2 FQGNSA. V lost 5 bases to trimming and J lost 4 bases; unmatched junction nucleotides: 8. CDR3 size: 17 residues. The CDR3 spells CASSDGLAGGPGETQYF. The CDR3, as DNA: TGTGCCAGCAGCGACGGACTAGCGGGAGGGCCGGGAGAGACCCAGTACTTC.

This chain connects TRBV11-2 to TRBJ2-1; TRBD2 aligns across 10 bases. The V segment lost 1 base and the J segment 7 bases; nucleotides outside the gene matches: 7. Per the germline V gene, CDR1 is SGHAT and CDR2 is FQNNGV. This CDR3 comprises 16 residues. As DNA, the CDR3 is TGTGCCAGCAGCTTAGCCCTAGCGGGAGTAGTTAATGAGCAGTTCTTC. This translates into CASSLALAGVVNEQFF.